One and the same sample provided the 9 T cell receptor beta chains below, sequenced in a study of blood T cell repertoires in COVID-19. Libraries were prepared by immunoSEQ multiplex PCR; TCRdb keeps only in-frame clonotypes and omits some of them. This table has under 250,000 clones, around 81% appearing once. The material sequenced was peripheral blood. These receptors all stem from a human donor in a cohort sampled during active COVID-19.

V gene TRBV2 combines with J gene TRBJ2-5; maybe TRBD1 (6 bases). The CDR3 length is 12 residues. V was shortened by 3 bases and J by 4 bases, with 6 bases between the two germline ends. Germline V gene data show CDR1 as SNHLY and CDR2 as FYNNEI. The CDR3 sequence: CASSDRGETQYF. The CDR3 coding sequence is TGTGCCAGCAGTGACAGGGGAGAGACCCAGTACTTC. The complete variable domain, with remaining parts taken from reference TRBV2 and TRBJ2-5, reads EPEVTQTPSHQVTQMGQEVILRCVPISNHLYFYWYRQILGQKVEFLVSFYNNEISEKSEIFDDQFSVERPDGSNFTLKIRSTKLEDSAMYFCASSDRGETQYFGPGTRLLVL.

The genes are TRBV2 and TRBJ2-3; weak D call: TRBD1 (5 bases). V shed 4 bases and J shed 6 bases, with 11 bases lying between them. Germline V gene lookup returns CDR1 SNHLY and CDR2 FYNNEI. CDR3 length: 13 residues. This chain's CDR3 is CASSGQGGDTQYF. For the CDR3, the DNA is TGTGCCAGCAGTGGCCAGGGTGGGGATACGCAGTATTTT.

The rearrangement links TRBV15 to TRBJ2-5; D remains ambiguous. V was trimmed by 5 bases and J by 1 base, leaving 5 bases between them. The V gene's germline CDR1 is LNHNV and CDR2 YYDKDF (reference sequence). This CDR3 is 12 amino acids long. The CDR3: CATSLSQETQYF. CDR3 nucleotides: TGTGCCACCAGCCTGAGCCAAGAGACCCAGTACTTC.

This clone has a handful of counts. This chain uses TRBV27 with TRBJ1-6; perhaps TRBD1 as D (5 bases). CDR3 length equals 14 residues. Per the germline V gene, CDR1 is MNHEY and CDR2 is SMNVEV (reference sequence). Trimming left V 6 bases short and J 6 bases short, with 12 bases between. CDR3 region: CASSGGTFNSPLHF. DNA of the CDR3: TGTGCCAGCAGCGGGGGGACTTTTAATTCACCCCTCCACTTT.

This chain links TRBV28 with TRBJ2-3, with D unclear. CDR3 length: 12 amino acids. The V end lost 5 bases, the J end lost 3 bases, and 6 bases lay between the germline ends. CDR1 and CDR2 from the germline V gene are MDHEN and SYDVKM. CDR3: CASSPPTDTQYF. The CDR3 DNA reads TGTGCCAGCAGTCCCCCAACAGATACGCAGTATTTT.

This clone has a single count. The chain joins TRBV5-5 to TRBJ2-3; tentatively, D is TRBD1 (6 bases). Germline CDR1 and CDR2: SGHKS and YYEKEE (reference sequence). V was clipped by 3 bases and J by 6 bases, with 17 bases between them. The CDR3 is 15 residues long. CDR3 nucleotides: TGTGCCAGCAGCTGGCGGGCAGGGGCTGAGGATACGCAGTATTTT. Translating it yields CASSWRAGAEDTQYF.

On this clone itself: Given a much more abundant clone one base away, this may be a read error. V usage is TRBV6-6 and J usage is TRBJ2-7; 11 bases are a match to TRBD1. CDR3 length equals 14 residues. Germline CDR1 MNHNY, CDR2 SVGAGI (reference sequence). V lost 4 bases and J lost 3; bases outside the gene matches: 2. This CDR3 is CASSLGTGGYEQYF. CDR3 bases: TGTGCCAGCAGTTTAGGGACAGGGGGCTACGAGCAGTACTTC.

The rearrangement joins TRBV27 to TRBJ2-1; the match to TRBD2 covers 9 bases. Germline V lookup: CDR1 MNHEY, CDR2 SMNVEV (reference sequence). Losses at the gene ends were 2 bases for V and 8 bases for J; bases not matched to a gene: 10. There are 16 residues in the CDR3. The CDR3 sequence is CASSLLGGSGSDEQFF. The CDR3 nucleotides are TGTGCCAGCAGTTTACTAGGGGGTAGCGGGAGTGATGAGCAGTTCTTC.

This clone was counted a single time. CDR3 in DNA: TGTGCCAGCAGTACCCTAATAGCGGGGCTCTCCTACAATGAGCAGTTCTTC. This gives the protein CASSTLIAGLSYNEQFF. The J gene is TRBJ2-1, the V gene TRBV28, with 8 positions matching TRBD2. The V gene end was trimmed by 5 bases and the J gene end by 0 bases; junction bases not matched to a gene: 9. Germline V gene lookup returns CDR1 MDHEN and CDR2 SYDVKM. The CDR3 is 17 residues long. The entire variable domain, with the rest obtained from reference TRBV28 and TRBJ2-1, is as follows: DVKVTQSSRYLVKRTGEKVFLECVQDMDHENMFWYRQDPGLGLRLIYFSYDVKMKEKGDIPEGYSVSREKKERFSLILESASTNQTSMYLCASSTLIAGLSYNEQFFGPGTRLTVL.